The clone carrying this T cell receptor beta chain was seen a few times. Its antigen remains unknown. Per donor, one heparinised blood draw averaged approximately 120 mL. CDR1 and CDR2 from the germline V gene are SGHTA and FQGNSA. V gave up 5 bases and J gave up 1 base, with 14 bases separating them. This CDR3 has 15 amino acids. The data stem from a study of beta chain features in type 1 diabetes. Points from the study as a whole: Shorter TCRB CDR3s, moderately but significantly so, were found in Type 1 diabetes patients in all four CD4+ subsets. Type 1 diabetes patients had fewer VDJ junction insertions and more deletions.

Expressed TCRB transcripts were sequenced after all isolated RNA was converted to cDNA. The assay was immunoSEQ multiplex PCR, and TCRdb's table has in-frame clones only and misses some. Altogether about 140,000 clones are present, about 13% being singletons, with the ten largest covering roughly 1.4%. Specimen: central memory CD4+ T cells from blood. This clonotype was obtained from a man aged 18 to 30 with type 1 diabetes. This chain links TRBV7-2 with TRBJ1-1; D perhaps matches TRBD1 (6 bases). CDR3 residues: CASSLKLTGNTEAFF. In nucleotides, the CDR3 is TGTGCCAGCAGCCTCAAGTTGACAGGGAACACTGAAGCTTTCTTT. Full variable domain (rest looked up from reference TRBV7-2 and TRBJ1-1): GAGVSQSPSNKVTEKGKDVELRCDPISGHTALYWYRQSLGQGLEFLIYFQGNSAPDKSGLPSDRFSAERTGGSVSTLTIQRTQQEDSAVYLCASSLKLTGNTEAFFGQGTRLTVV.